This T cell receptor (beta chain) was sequenced during a study of regulatory T cells in long-lasting Graves disease. General observations from the study: The persistent group shared 2,700 or so public clonotypes, more than the 966 shared by new patients.

Concerning this clonotype: As yet, its antigen is unknown. This is likely an artifact of a read error, given a far larger clone one base away.

Noted time point: newly diagnosed GD, antithyroid drugs for less than 3 months. Generation of the TCR library employed RNA extracted from PBMCs. Sequencing libraries for TCR beta were prepared with iRepertoire HTBI primers and Arm-PCR of CDR3 regions. TCRdb analysed the multiplex PCR reads with MiXCR anew, one entry per CDR3 protein. The sample has 360,000 or so distinct CDR3 sequences, roughly 10% seen once; the top ten hold 15% to 20%. Germline V gene sequence: CDR1 SEHNR, CDR2 FQNEAQ (reference sequence). V trimming: 5 bases; J trimming: 1 base; junction bases outside the gene matches: 5. The CDR3 covers 16 residues. These records were also assigned to another study, of T cells in Graves' hyperthyroidism and ophthalmopathy. In that study: With a duration under 2 months, the hyperthyroidism was newly diagnosed in patients aged 18 to 65. Most thyroid clonotypes expanded above 0.001 were also detected in blood.

The source material was peripheral blood mononuclear cells (PBMCs), sampled at new diagnosis, from a patient treated with antithyroid drugs. This chain connects TRBV7-9 to TRBJ2-3; 11 bases are a match to TRBD2. The receptor was isolated from a woman between 18 and 29 years old with Graves disease. CDR3 amino acids: CASSTLAGARTDTQYF. The CDR3 DNA follows: TGTGCCAGCAGCACACTAGCGGGAGCACGCACAGATACGCAGTATTTT.